This T cell receptor beta chain appears in the sequencing data of a study of cytomegalovirus exposure and HLA in healthy donors. CDR1 MDHEN and CDR2 SYDVKM come from the germline V gene. With 4 bases clipped from V and 4 bases from J, the junction kept 7 bases outside the gene matches. The length of the CDR3 is 16 residues. A multiplex PCR was run with 60 Vbeta primers and 13 Jbeta primers. Assay: immunoSEQ multiplex PCR; the TCRdb copy retains only in-frame clones and omits some. Among 200,000 to 250,000 clones, 70% to 85% were seen once, and the ten largest hold about 1.7%. This clonotype originated in a man between 45 and 60 years old in good health and CMV-seronegative. The V call is TRBV28, the J call TRBJ2-1, with 10 bases identical to TRBD1. Sequenced input: PBMCs. The CDR3: CASSSKRTGGYNEQFF. The DNA of the CDR3 is TGTGCCAGCAGTTCAAAACGGACAGGGGGGTACAATGAGCAGTTCTTC.